A selection of T cell receptor beta chains follows, all from one sample in a study of response to subunit inactivated influenza vaccine. TCRdb re-analysed the RT-PCR reads in MiXCR, keeping a single row per CDR3 protein. The top ten hold roughly 11% of the sample, which has roughly 780,000 distinct CDR3 sequences, less than 20% seen once. This material consisted of PBMCs from blood, taken roughly 5 days after vaccination. The source of these receptors is a man aged 45-60 years who received an inactivated influenza vaccine. Both conserved end residues are part of each CDR3. Fields, in order: D gene, V gene, CDR3 protein. The D gene is left open where the match is weak.

D gene: TRBD2; V gene: TRBV7-6; CDR3 protein: CASSLGPGLGTGTGELFF
D gene: TRBD1; V gene: TRBV18; CDR3 protein: CASSPQQGAYNSPLHF
D gene: TRBD2; V gene: TRBV5-1; CDR3 protein: CASSSDRGGEIWEQFF
D gene: TRBD2; V gene: TRBV29-1; CDR3 protein: CSVEGASGTYNEQFF
D gene: NA; V gene: TRBV20-1; CDR3 protein: CSARPLPFEQYF
D gene: NA; V gene: TRBV6-1; CDR3 protein: CASSVAHLNTEAFF
D gene: TRBD2; V gene: TRBV20-1; CDR3 protein: CSASRASGRDTQYF
D gene: NA; V gene: TRBV6-2/TRBV6-3; CDR3 protein: CASSLTYTYEQYF
D gene: NA; V gene: TRBV6-1; CDR3 protein: CASSPAKNTDTQYF
D gene: TRBD1; V gene: TRBV7-9; CDR3 protein: CASSLETGIVEQFF
D gene: NA; V gene: TRBV20-1; CDR3 protein: CSARVRGFGYGYTF
D gene: NA; V gene: TRBV5-5; CDR3 protein: CASSASSGGAATNEKLFF